The rows below give T cell receptor beta chains drawn from one sample of a study of shared clonotypes between healthy human individuals. This table comes from immunoSEQ multiplex PCR, and its TCRdb copy is limited to in-frame clones, with some not included. The repertoire holds approximately 710,000 clones, about 92% seen once, with about 34% in the top ten. Material: memory CD8+ T cells from PBMCs. The receptors were gathered from a man aged 18 to 30 in good health. Some clones in this sample may be carry-over from other donors' samples. CDR3s include the opening cysteine and the closing phenylalanine or tryptophan. A D gene is named only where the DNA matches it firmly. Some rows have no size entry. The others give once, few or many, or a class for an expanded clone.

CDR3 DNA: TGTGCCAGCAGCAGTTGGACAGGGGACGGGACTAGTACGATAGATACGCAGTATTTT; CDR3 protein: CASSSWTGDGTSTIDTQYF; V gene: TRBV9; clone size: .; J gene: TRBJ2-3; D gene: .
CDR3 DNA: TGTGCCAGCAGCTCAGGGGGCTACTATGGCTACACCTTC; CDR3 protein: CASSSGGYYGYTF; V gene: TRBV11-2; clone size: .; J gene: TRBJ1-2; D gene: TRBD1
CDR3 DNA: TGTGCCAGCAGCCCCATAGCGGGAACGTACTTTAATTACAATGAGCAGTTCTTC; CDR3 protein: CASSPIAGTYFNYNEQFF; V gene: TRBV9; clone size: .; J gene: TRBJ2-1; D gene: TRBD2
CDR3 DNA: TGTGCCAGCAGTCGCCTGGGACAGCGAGACCCCAAGACCCAGTACTTC; CDR3 protein: CASSRLGQRDPKTQYF; V gene: TRBV6-7; clone size: .; J gene: TRBJ2-5; D gene: TRBD1
CDR3 DNA: TGTGCCAGCAGCTTCGTTGCCAGCGAGCAGTTCTTC; CDR3 protein: CASSFVASEQFF; V gene: TRBV5-6; clone size: .; J gene: TRBJ2-1; D gene: .
CDR3 DNA: TGCAGCGTTGTAGGGTCGGTCGGGGGCTACACCTTC; CDR3 protein: CSVVGSVGGYTF; V gene: TRBV29-1; clone size: .; J gene: TRBJ1-2; D gene: .
CDR3 DNA: TGTGCCAGCAGCCCTCCGGGTCACGCCGGGGAGCTGTTTTTT; CDR3 protein: CASSPPGHAGELFF; V gene: TRBV7-9; clone size: .; J gene: TRBJ2-2; D gene: .
CDR3 DNA: TGTGCCAGCAGTTTATCGACCGGGACACTCTACGAGCAGTACTTC; CDR3 protein: CASSLSTGTLYEQYF; V gene: TRBV27; clone size: once; J gene: TRBJ2-7; D gene: .
CDR3 DNA: TGTGCCAGCAGTCCCGGGACCCTTGCGGAGACCCAGTACTTC; CDR3 protein: CASSPGTLAETQYF; V gene: TRBV28; clone size: .; J gene: TRBJ2-5; D gene: .
CDR3 DNA: TGCGCCAGCAGCCAAGATTGGGCTAGCGGTGCTAGCACAGATACGCAGTATTTT; CDR3 protein: CASSQDWASGASTDTQYF; V gene: TRBV4-1; clone size: .; J gene: TRBJ2-3; D gene: TRBD2
CDR3 DNA: TGTGCCAGCAGCTTAGAAGCCCAGGGTTGGGACATTCAGTACTTC; CDR3 protein: CASSLEAQGWDIQYF; V gene: TRBV7-8; clone size: .; J gene: TRBJ2-4; D gene: .
CDR3 DNA: TGTGCCATCAACCCGGAGGGGACTAATGTTGAAGCTTTCTTT; CDR3 protein: CAINPEGTNVEAFF; V gene: TRBV10-3; clone size: .; J gene: TRBJ1-1; D gene: .
CDR3 DNA: TGTGCCAGCAGCTTCGACCCGCCAGCTTCTGTGAACACTGAAGCTTTCTTT; CDR3 protein: CASSFDPPASVNTEAFF; V gene: TRBV7-3; clone size: .; J gene: TRBJ1-1; D gene: .
CDR3 DNA: TGTGCCAGCAGCAAGGGACTAGCGGCACAAGAGACCCAGTACTTC; CDR3 protein: CASSKGLAAQETQYF; V gene: TRBV9; clone size: .; J gene: TRBJ2-5; D gene: TRBD2
CDR3 DNA: TGTGCCTGGAGGGATTATGGCTACACCTTC; CDR3 protein: CAWRDYGYTF; V gene: TRBV30; clone size: .; J gene: TRBJ1-2; D gene: .
CDR3 DNA: TGTGCCAGCAGCGACCGACAGGGGGTGAACTATGGCTACACCTTC; CDR3 protein: CASSDRQGVNYGYTF; V gene: TRBV13; clone size: .; J gene: TRBJ1-2; D gene: TRBD1
CDR3 DNA: TGTGCCAGCATAACCGGGTCCCTCAATGAGCAGTTCTTC; CDR3 protein: CASITGSLNEQFF; V gene: TRBV28; clone size: .; J gene: TRBJ2-1; D gene: .
CDR3 DNA: TGCGCCAGCAGCCCGGGACGGATTCTACACAATGAGCAGTTCTTC; CDR3 protein: CASSPGRILHNEQFF; V gene: TRBV4-3; clone size: .; J gene: TRBJ2-1; D gene: .
CDR3 DNA: TGCAGCGTTGTGGGGGGACTAGACGGGGAGGTTAGGGAGCAGTACTTC; CDR3 protein: CSVVGGLDGEVREQYF; V gene: TRBV29-1; clone size: .; J gene: TRBJ2-7; D gene: TRBD2
CDR3 DNA: TGTGCCAGCAGCGTATCGACCGGAGGCACCCAACCTGGAAACACCATATATTTT; CDR3 protein: CASSVSTGGTQPGNTIYF; V gene: TRBV9; clone size: .; J gene: TRBJ1-3; D gene: .
CDR3 DNA: TGTGCCAGCAGCTCCCGGCGAGGGCCTTATACGCAGTATTTT; CDR3 protein: CASSSRRGPYTQYF; V gene: TRBV7-9; clone size: .; J gene: TRBJ2-3; D gene: .